This TCR beta chain originates from a study of cytomegalovirus exposure and HLA in healthy donors (dated by TCRdb to 2017 to 2019). About the investigation overall: An earlier analysis of several hundred of the donors reported 250 to 350 Gb of sequence data and 117 million unique TCR beta sequences obtained from about 179 million T cells. About 320 gigabases of sequencing data and approximately 85 million unique TCR sequences were included in an early release covering roughly 700 HLA-typed donors. The genetic ancestry cluster associated with self-reported Caucasian donors included over 65% of the roughly 380 genotyped donors. The study aimed to test whether cataloging public T cell receptors could reveal signatures of past pathogen exposure. The study profiled the T cell repertoires of 500 to 800 subjects by immunosequencing and related them to cytomegalovirus serostatus. A separate validation cohort of over 95 different subjects was used in addition to the approximately 670-subject first cohort. To predict cytomegalovirus infection status, the study brought together high-throughput TCR immunosequencing, statistical association of individual TCRs with disease status, and machine learning. A later analysis re-analyzed previously published TCR beta repertoires from roughly 690 donors and added high-resolution HLA genotyping to study TCR occurrence patterns. Rather than using new phenotypic data, the later analysis identified candidate immune exposures from TCR beta sequences and from how often those sequences occurred across donors. An earlier analysis of fewer than 750 of the donors used high-throughput TCR beta sequencing to judge whether each TCR beta V gene segment behaved as functional or pseudogenic. Donor age, sex, ethnicity and CMV serostatus were compiled alongside the repertoire data. Genome-wide SNP genotypes for about 55% of the roughly 670 donors were used in a later genetic analysis, which treated that subset as a discovery cohort. Every repertoire in the discovery cohort had been generated on one and the same sequencing platform. Both class I and class II loci were covered by HLA typing, at four-digit resolution. Typing coverage varied by locus: roughly 629-630 donors for A, B, C, DRB1 and DQB1; approximately 500 for DQA1; nearly 610 for DPA1; approximately 450 for DPB1. Because of strong linkage in the cohort, five DR-DQ haplotypes were treated as single units for association and clustering. On average, roughly 250,000 unique TCR beta nucleotide sequences were sequenced per donor among some 420 genotyped donors of the cohort, with about 17% of those sequences being non-productive. The investigation overall reported the following: It was suggested by the authors that the approach could potentially be generalized to other disease states and immunological phenotypes. According to a later genetic analysis, donors in an Asian-associated ancestry cluster had fewer N-insertions in productive TCRs than the roughly 700-donor mean. Assigning TCR associations to individual alleles was difficult when HLA alleles, especially DR and DQ, strongly co-occurred. Sequencing depth was assumed to be roughly uniform across donors in the presence/absence analyses, though that assumption may not hold. At a false discovery rate of 0.05, a later analysis linked under 20,000 TCR beta sequences to specific HLA alleles. Several of the top co-occurrence clusters appeared to be linked to parvovirus B19, influenza, CMV and Epstein-Barr virus, according to a later analysis. Because HLA typing was missing for some donors at each locus, association tests included only the typed subset. This cohort had only TCR beta chains sequenced, and the lack of alpha or paired-chain data limited which features could be detected. Compared with equally common non-associated chains, HLA-associated TCR beta chains in a later analysis were more clonally expanded and had lower generation probabilities. Three of the identified cytomegalovirus-associated TCR beta chains were confirmed in vitro to be specific for cytomegalovirus antigens. In the study, 164 TCR beta chains were listed as associated with cytomegalovirus. Because counts were too low, more than 15 rarely observed V segments, including chromosome 9 orphons, were left out of the earlier analysis of some 600 of the donors. Correlated functional status among segregating V segments might be attributable to linkage disequilibrium, but an unknown experimental factor could not be ruled out. In an earlier analysis of some 500 of the donors, most TCR beta V segments appeared in productive rearrangements about 90% or about 30% of the time, broadly matching IMGT annotations. The classifier was reported to diagnose cytomegalovirus status with high specificity and sensitivity in both the original cohort and the validation cohort. A further reported finding was that TCR beta sequences accurately predicted the HLA-A and HLA-B alleles for most subjects in the first cohort. The only immune exposure information available for the cohort was CMV serostatus. A later analysis found that TCR association rates varied across HLA loci, with DRB1 alleles showing the most associated TCRs and HLA-C alleles the fewest. In a later genetic analysis, a missense DCLRE1C variant was associated with V-gene and J-gene trimming of TCR beta chains, and the association was replicated in an independent cohort. Most CMV-associated TCR beta chains appeared to be HLA-restricted in a later analysis, and the HLA associations seemed to be driven largely by CMV exposure. While some public TCRs were present in many individuals, most TCR sequences turned up only very rarely across donors. The sequencing pipeline was judged likely to have produced a cluster of highly shared sequence variants as a technical artifact.

The library was made by the immunoSEQ multiplex PCR assay. For the multiplex PCR, a mixture combining 60 forward primers for TCR Vbeta segments and 13 reverse primers for TCR Jbeta segments was used. The CDR3 region of rearranged TCR beta genes was amplified from genomic DNA with a multiplex PCR assay. The amplified TCR beta libraries were sequenced on the Illumina HiSeq System as 87-base-pair reads. The study's own analysis went as follows. A later analysis tallied 75 million to 95 million unique TCR beta chains across the roughly 610 repertoires, and approximately 11 million of those chains were shared by two or more donors. Raw reads were error-corrected and collapsed into unique sequences by a nearest-neighbor algorithm in which closely related sequences were merged to remove PCR and sequencing errors. Alignment of CDR3 sequences to IMGT reference sequences was used to assign V, D and J gene segments. For a sequence to be retained, at least a six-nucleotide match to both a V gene segment and a J gene segment was required. Rearrangements were called productive when the CDR3 lacked stop codons and stayed in frame with V and J; all others were non-productive. Following IMGT convention, CDR3 was defined as the stretch from the second conserved V-encoded cysteine to the conserved J-encoded phenylalanine. Sequences without an unambiguous match to a single V gene segment were excluded from the earlier analysis of 450 to 650 of the donors. An earlier analysis of about 590 of the donors classified V segments as functional when productive rearrangements were above 56.7% and as segregating when the standard deviation between donors was above 5%. A statistical classification framework was developed to diagnose cytomegalovirus status using the catalog of TCR beta chain sequences. V and J gene assignment, in a later analysis, came from comparing TCR nucleotide sequences with IMGT/GENE-DB human TR gene sequences. The TCRdist pipeline was used in a later analysis to assign CDR3 sequences and most-parsimonious VDJ recombination scenarios. A later analysis defined each TCR beta chain by its CDR3 amino acid sequence plus V-gene family, and excluded reads lacking a unique V-gene family. To address suspected cross-contamination and a sequencing artifact, a later analysis removed several hundred highly shared, low-generation-probability nucleotide sequences. In a later analysis, a clonal expansion index was calculated for each public chain from normalized within-repertoire ranks of inferred template counts. A later analysis computed generation probabilities with a VDJ recombination model fitted to out-of-frame rearrangements, and checked the results against IGoR. Hypergeometric tests were used in a later analysis to score TCR-TCR, TCR-HLA and TCR-CMV co-occurrence, with a repertoire-size bias correction applied to the TCR pairs. False discovery rates were estimated in a later analysis by permuting HLA or CMV assignments 20 times. In a later analysis, co-occurring TCRs were grouped using DBSCAN, and TCRdist sequence similarity was added for clustering within HLA-allele-positive subsets. Repertoires with fewer than 30,000 or more than 120,000 public chains were left out of co-occurrence clustering, as were five repertoires with anomalous nucleotide sharing. Drawn from immuneACCESS, this table holds only the in-frame rearrangements with V and J called that TCRdb kept. Clones are partly lost; checked studies trace under half to an unresolved V gene and leave the rest unexplained. V and J calls and clone size come straight from that table; D and trimming were deduced from the DNA. This sample gives about 170,000 clones in total; roughly 70% of them show up just once. Together, the top ten hold 7.1% of the sample.

In total, over 600 healthy bone marrow donors made up the cohort. At the time of sampling, every cohort member was nominally healthy, though immune exposures that went unrecorded were likely present. The donor tested CMV seropositive, placing the donor among the 289 seropositive members of the cohort. A peripheral blood sample was collected from each donor, and TCR beta sequencing was performed on peripheral blood mononuclear cells. Genomic DNA extraction from the blood cell samples was performed with the Qiagen DNeasy Blood Extraction Kit. Concerning this clone itself: Its specific antigen is unknown. Base qualities are missing; no much larger clone stands one base away.

The TCR sequence derives from a man aged 35 to 55 in good health and CMV-seropositive. Sequencing was done on a sample of PBMCs.

The CDR3 amino acid sequence is: CASSPSAGVFSYEQYF. The nucleotide sequence reads TGTGCCAGCAGCCCCTCGGCGGGGGTCTTCTCCTACGAGCAGTACTTC. The chain employs TRBV2 and TRBJ2-7, with 7 junctional bases fitting TRBD2. Trimmed from V: 6 bases; trimmed from J: 0 bases; junction bases lacking a gene match: 11. Sequences SNHLY (CDR1) and FYNNEI (CDR2) are obtained from the germline V gene. The CDR3, cysteine through phenylalanine, is 16 amino acids long. CDR3 DNA only is kept here, 48 bases in frame from base 1. Outside the CDR3, residues come from the reference TRBV2 and TRBJ2-7 proteins, so the full variable domain is: EPEVTQTPSHQVTQMGQEVILRCVPISNHLYFYWYRQILGQKVEFLVSFYNNEISEKSEIFDDQFSVERPDGSNFTLKIRSTKLEDSAMYFCASSPSAGVFSYEQYFGPGTRLTVT.